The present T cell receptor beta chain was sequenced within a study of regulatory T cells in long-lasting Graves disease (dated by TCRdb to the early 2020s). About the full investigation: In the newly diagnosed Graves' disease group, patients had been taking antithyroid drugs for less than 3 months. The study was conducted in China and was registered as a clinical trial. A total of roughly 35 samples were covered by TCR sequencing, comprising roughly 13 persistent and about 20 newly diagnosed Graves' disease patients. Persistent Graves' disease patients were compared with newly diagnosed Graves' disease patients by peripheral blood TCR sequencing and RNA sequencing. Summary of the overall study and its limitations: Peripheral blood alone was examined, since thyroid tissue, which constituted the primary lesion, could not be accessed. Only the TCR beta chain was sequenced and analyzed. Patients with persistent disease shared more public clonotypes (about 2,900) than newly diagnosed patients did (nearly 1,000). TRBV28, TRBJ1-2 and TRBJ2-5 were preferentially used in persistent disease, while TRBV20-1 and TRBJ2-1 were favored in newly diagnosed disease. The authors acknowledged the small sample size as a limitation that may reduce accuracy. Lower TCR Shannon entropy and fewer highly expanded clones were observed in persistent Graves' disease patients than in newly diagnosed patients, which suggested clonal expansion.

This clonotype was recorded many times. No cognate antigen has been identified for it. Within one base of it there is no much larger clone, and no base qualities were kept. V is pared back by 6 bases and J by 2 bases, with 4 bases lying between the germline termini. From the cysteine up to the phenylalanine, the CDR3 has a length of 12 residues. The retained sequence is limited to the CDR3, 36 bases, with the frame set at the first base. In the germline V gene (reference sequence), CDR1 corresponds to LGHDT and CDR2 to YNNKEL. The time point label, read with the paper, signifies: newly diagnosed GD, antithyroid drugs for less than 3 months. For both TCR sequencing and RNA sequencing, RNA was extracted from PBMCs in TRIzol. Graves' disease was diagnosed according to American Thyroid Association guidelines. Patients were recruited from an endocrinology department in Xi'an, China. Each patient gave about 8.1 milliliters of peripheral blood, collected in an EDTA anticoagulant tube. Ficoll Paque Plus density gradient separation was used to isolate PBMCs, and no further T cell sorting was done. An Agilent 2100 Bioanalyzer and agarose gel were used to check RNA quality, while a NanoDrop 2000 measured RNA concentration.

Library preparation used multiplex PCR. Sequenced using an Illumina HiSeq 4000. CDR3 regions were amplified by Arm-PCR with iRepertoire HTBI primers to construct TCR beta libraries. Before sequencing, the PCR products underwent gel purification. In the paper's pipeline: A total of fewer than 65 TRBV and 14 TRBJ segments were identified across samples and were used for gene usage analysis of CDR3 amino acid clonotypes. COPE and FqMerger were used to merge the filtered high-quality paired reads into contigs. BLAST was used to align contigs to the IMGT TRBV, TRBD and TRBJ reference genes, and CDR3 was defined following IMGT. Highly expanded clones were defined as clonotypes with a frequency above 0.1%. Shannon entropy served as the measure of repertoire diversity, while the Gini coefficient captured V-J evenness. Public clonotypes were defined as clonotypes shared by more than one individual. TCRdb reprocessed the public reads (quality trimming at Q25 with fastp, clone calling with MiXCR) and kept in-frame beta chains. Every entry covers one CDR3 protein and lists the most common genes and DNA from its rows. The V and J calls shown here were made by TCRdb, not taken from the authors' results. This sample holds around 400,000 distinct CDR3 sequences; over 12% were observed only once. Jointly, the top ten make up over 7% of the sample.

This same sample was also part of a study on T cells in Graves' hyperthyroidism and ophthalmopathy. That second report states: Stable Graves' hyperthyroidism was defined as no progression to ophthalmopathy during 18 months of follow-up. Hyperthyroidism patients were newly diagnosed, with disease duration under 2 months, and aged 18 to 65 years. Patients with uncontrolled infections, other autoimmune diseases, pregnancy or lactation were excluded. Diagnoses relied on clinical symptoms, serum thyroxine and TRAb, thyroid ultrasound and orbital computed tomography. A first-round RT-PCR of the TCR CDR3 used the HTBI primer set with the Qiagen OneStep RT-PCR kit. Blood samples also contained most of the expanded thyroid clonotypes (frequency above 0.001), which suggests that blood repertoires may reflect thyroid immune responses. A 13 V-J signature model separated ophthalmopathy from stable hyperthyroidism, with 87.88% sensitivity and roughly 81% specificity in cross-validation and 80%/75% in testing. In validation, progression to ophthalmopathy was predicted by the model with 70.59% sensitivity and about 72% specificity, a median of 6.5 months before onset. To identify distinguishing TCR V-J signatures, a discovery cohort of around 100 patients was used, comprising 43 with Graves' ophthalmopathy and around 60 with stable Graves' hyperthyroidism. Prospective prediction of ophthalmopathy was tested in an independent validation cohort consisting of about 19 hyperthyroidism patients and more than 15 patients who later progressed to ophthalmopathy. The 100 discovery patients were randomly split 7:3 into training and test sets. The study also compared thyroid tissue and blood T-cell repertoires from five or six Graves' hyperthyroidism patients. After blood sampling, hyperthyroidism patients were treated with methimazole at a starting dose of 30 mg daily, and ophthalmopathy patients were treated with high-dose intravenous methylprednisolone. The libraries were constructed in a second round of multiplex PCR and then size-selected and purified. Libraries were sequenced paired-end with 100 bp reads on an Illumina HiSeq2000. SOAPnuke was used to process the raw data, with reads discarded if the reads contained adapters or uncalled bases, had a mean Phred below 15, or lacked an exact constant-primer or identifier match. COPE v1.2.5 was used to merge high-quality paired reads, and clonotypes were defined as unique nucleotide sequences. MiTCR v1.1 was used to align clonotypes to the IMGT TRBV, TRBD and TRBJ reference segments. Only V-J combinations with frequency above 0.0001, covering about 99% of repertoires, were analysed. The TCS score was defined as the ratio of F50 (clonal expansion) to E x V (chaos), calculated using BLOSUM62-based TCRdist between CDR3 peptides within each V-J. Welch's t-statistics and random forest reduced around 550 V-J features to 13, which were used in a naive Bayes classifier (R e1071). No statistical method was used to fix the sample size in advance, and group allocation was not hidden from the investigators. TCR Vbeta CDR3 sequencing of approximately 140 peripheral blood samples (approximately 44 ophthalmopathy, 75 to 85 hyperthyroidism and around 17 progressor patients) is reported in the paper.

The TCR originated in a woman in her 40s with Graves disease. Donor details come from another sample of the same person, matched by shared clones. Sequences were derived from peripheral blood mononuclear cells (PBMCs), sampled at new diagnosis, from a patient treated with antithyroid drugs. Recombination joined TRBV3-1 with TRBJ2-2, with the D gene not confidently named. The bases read TGTGCCAGCAGACATAACACCGGGGAGCTGTTTTTT. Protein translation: CASRHNTGELFF.